This entry lists 7 T cell receptor beta chains sequenced from one sample in a study of multiple sclerosis patients with progressive multifocal leukoencephalopathy. Time point of the sample: time of PML onset. Profiling relied on immunoSEQ multiplex PCR, and the TCRdb table lists in-frame clones only, not all of them. The sample includes 25,000 to 35,000 clones, roughly 87% of them seen just once. The sample in question was PBMCs, obtained from a patient treated with natalizumab. The receptors were sampled from a human donor with progressive multifocal leukoencephalopathy.

The J gene is TRBJ1-2, the V gene TRBV10-3, with D hard to call. Trimming took off 3 bases at V and 3 bases at J, with 17 bases between the two ends. The CDR3 covers 16 residues. CDR1 and CDR2 (germline): ENHRY, SYGVKD. CDR3 in amino acids: CAISDPLGRRDYGYTF. The CDR3 region has the DNA TGTGCCATCAGTGACCCCCTTGGTCGGAGAGACTATGGCTACACCTTC.

This chain links TRBV11-2 with TRBJ2-1; D ambiguous. CDR3 length equals 15 residues. The V and J ends lost 5 bases and 2 bases respectively, with 13 bases between them. Germline values: CDR1 SGHAT, CDR2 FQNNGV. The CDR3: CASSGSPGAYNEQFF. The CDR3 DNA sequence: TGTGCCAGCAGCGGCTCACCCGGCGCCTACAATGAGCAGTTCTTC. Full variable domain (missing parts from reference TRBV11-2 and TRBJ2-1): EAGVAQSPRYKIIEKRQSVAFWCNPISGHATLYWYQQILGQGPKLLIQFQNNGVVDDSQLPKDRFSAERLKGVDSTLKIQPAKLEDSAVYLCASSGSPGAYNEQFFGPGTRLTVL.

This clone was detected only once. The V gene is TRBV6-1, the J gene TRBJ1-6; no definite D call. Germline V gene lookup returns CDR1 MNHNS and CDR2 SASEGT. Trimming took off 1 base at V and 9 bases at J, with 7 bases between the two ends. This CDR3 contains 13 residues. CDR3 nucleotides: TGTGCCAGCAGTGAAGTGTCGGGTTCACCCCTCCACTTT. This gives the protein CASSEVSGSPLHF.

The gene calls are TRBV19 and TRBJ2-1, with 7 bases fitting TRBD2. V lost 8 bases to trimming and J lost 7 bases; unmatched junction nucleotides: 17. Germline assignment: CDR1 LNHDA and CDR2 SQIVND (reference sequence). This CDR3 spans 16 amino acids. CDR3 region: CASRGYREAGTNEQFF. CDR3 bases: TGTGCCAGTCGTGGATACCGGGAAGCGGGAACAAATGAGCAGTTCTTC.

This rearrangement joins TRBV5-6 to TRBJ1-5, with TRBD1 matching over 7 bases. The trim removed 3 bases at V and 0 bases at J, leaving 6 bases unmatched. Germline values: CDR1 SGHDT, CDR2 YYEEEE. The CDR3 has 16 amino acids. The CDR3 reads CASSWKQGSSNQPQHF. CDR3 coding DNA: TGTGCCAGCAGCTGGAAACAGGGGAGTAGCAATCAGCCCCAGCATTTT.

The chain combines TRBV7-7 with TRBJ1-5, with TRBD1 identical over 7 bases. V was pared by 5 bases and J by 7 bases, with 8 bases of the junction left unmatched. The V gene's germline CDR1 is SSHAT and CDR2 FNYEAQ (reference sequence). The CDR3 length is 14 residues. CDR3 loop: CASSLRQGSQPQHF. CDR3 coding DNA: TGTGCCAGCAGCCTAAGACAGGGATCGCAGCCCCAGCATTTT.

The gene calls are TRBV5-8 and TRBJ1-5, with 9 bases aligning to TRBD1. CDR1 SGHTS and CDR2 YDEGEE come from the germline V gene. V lost 0 bases, J lost 6 bases, and 7 bases stayed unmatched. The CDR3 has 16 residues. CDR3 region: CASSLGDRGLIQPQHF. CDR3 coding DNA: TGTGCCAGCAGCTTGGGCGACAGGGGGTTGATTCAGCCCCAGCATTTT.